Included here is one T cell receptor (beta chain) sequence, with context. This entry belongs to a study of blood T cell repertoires in COVID-19. Study summary: Italy, Spain and the United States were the sources of the convalescent and acute COVID-19 samples. PBMCs, B-cell-depleted T cells, or T cells provided the cDNA or gDNA that made up the material.

Per the authors' pipeline: Amplifying reference gene primers gave estimates of nucleated cell counts. TCRdb keeps only in-frame clones here, not all; method: immunoSEQ multiplex PCR. The V and J calls and clone size are taken from that table; D and trimming were inferred from the DNA. The sample yields nearly 350,000 clones, under 95% seen once. Per germline, CDR1 SGHTA and CDR2 FQGNSA. The CDR3 has 17 amino acids. V lost 3 bases and J lost 1; bases outside the gene matches: 7. The chain recombines TRBV7-2 with TRBJ1-2; 11 nucleotides align to TRBD1. Source material: peripheral blood. The TCR originated in a woman aged 18-35 years who had recovered from COVID-19. Here the CDR3 DNA reads TGTGCCAGCAGCTTGTGGACAGGGGGCATAGATAACTATGGCTACACCTTC. Translation: CASSLWTGGIDNYGYTF.